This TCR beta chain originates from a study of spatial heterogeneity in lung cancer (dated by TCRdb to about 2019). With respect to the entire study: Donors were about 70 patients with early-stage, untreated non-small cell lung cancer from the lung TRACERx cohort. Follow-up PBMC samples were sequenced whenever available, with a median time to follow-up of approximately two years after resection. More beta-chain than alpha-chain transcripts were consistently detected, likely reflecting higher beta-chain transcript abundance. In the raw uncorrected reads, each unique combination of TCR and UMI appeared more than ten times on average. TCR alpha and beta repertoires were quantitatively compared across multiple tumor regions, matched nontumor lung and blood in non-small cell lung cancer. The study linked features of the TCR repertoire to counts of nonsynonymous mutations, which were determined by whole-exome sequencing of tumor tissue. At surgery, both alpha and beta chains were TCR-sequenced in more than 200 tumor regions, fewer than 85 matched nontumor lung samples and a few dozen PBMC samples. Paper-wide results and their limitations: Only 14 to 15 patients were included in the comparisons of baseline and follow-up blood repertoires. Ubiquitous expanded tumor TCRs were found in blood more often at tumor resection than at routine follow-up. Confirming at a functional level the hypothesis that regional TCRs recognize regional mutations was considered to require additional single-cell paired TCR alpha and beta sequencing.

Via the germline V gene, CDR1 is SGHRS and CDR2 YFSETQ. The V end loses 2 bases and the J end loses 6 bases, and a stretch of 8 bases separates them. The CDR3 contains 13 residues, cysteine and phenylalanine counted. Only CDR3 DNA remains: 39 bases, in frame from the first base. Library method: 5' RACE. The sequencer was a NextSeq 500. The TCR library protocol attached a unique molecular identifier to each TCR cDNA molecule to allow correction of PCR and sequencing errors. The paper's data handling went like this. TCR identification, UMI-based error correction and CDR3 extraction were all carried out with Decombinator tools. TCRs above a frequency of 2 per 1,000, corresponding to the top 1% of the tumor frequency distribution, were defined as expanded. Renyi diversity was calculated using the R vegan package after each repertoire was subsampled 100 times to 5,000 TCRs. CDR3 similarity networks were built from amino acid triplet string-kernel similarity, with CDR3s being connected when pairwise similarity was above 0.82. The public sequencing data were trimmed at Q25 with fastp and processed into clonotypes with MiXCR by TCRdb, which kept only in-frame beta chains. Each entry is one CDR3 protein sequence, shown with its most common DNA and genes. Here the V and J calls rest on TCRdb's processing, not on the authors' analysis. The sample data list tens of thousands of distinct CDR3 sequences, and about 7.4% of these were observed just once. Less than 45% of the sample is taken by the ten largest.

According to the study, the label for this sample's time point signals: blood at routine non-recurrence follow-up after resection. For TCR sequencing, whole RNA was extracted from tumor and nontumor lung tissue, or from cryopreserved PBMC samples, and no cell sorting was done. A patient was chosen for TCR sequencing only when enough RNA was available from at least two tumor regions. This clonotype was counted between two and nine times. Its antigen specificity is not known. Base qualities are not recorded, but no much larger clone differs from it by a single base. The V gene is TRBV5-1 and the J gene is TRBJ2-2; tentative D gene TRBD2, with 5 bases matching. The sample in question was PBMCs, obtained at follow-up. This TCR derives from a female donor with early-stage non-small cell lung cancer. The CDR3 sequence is CASSLEGSGELFF. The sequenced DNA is TGCGCCAGCAGCTTAGAGGGATCCGGGGAGCTGTTTTTT.